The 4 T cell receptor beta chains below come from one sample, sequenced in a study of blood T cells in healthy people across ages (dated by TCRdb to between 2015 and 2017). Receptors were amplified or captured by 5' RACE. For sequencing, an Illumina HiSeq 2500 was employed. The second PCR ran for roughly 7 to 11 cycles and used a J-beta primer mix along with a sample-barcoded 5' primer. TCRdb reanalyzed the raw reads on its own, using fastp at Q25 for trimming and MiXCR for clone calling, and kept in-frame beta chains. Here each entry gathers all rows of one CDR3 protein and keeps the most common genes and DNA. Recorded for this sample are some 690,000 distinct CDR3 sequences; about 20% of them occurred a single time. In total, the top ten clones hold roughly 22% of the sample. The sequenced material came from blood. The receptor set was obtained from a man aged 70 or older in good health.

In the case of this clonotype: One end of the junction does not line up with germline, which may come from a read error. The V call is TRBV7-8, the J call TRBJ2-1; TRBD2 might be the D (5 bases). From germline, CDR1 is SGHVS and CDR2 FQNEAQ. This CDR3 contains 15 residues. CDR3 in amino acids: CASTSSGLRYNERFF. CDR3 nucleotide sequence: TGTGCCAGCACTTCGAGCGGATTGCGCTACAATGAGCGGTTCTTC. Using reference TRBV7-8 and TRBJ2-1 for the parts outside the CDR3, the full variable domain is GAGVSQSPRYKVAKRGQDVALRCDPISGHVSLFWYQQALGQGPEFLTYFQNEAQLDKSGLPSDRFFAERPEGSVSTLKIQRTQQEDSAVYLCASTSSGLRYNERFFGPGTRLTVL.

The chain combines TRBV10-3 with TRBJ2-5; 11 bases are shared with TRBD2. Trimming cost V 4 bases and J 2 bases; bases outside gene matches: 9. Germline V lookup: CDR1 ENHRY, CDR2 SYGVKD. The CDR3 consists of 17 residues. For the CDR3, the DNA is TGTGCCATCAGTGCGGGAAGGGCTAGCGGGGGGCAAGAGACCCAGTACTTC. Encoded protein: CAISAGRASGGQETQYF.

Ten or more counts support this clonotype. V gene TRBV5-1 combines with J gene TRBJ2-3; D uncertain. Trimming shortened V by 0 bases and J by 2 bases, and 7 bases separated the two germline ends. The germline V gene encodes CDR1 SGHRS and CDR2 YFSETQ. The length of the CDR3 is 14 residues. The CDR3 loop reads CASSLEDLTDTQYF. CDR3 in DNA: TGCGCCAGCAGCTTGGAGGACCTCACAGATACGCAGTATTTT.

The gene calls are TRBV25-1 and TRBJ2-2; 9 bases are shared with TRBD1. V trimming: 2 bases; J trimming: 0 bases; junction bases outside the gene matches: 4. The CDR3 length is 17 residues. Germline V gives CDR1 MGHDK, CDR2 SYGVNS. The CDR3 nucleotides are TGTGCCAGCAGTGAACCAGGGACAGGGCCGAACACCGGGGAGCTGTTTTTT. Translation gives CASSEPGTGPNTGELFF.